The 5 T cell receptor beta chains reported below all come from one sample, sequenced in a study of blood T cells in healthy people across ages. Primed by a sample-barcoded 5' primer and a J-beta primer mix, a second PCR proceeded for about 7 to 11 cycles. In TCRdb, the 5' RACE reads were re-called with MiXCR into one record per CDR3 protein. The data show 700,000 or so distinct CDR3 sequences, about 24% seen once. Material for sequencing was blood. Receptor source: a man in his 70s in good health.

This clonotype has ten or more counts. This chain links TRBV12-3 or TRBV12-4 with TRBJ1-4; 9 nucleotides match TRBD1. The CDR3 totals 14 residues. The V gene end was trimmed by 3 bases and the J gene end by 9 bases; junction bases not matched to a gene: 5. CDR3 sequence reads: CASSFGTGTKKLFF. CDR3 DNA: TGTGCCAGCAGTTTCGGGACAGGGACGAAAAAACTGTTTTTT.

The table lists this clonotype with a few counts. The CDR3 protein is CASSPDGQGAYEQYF. The CDR3 DNA follows: TGCGCCAGCAGCCCGGATGGGCAGGGAGCATACGAGCAGTACTTC. V usage is TRBV5-1 and J usage is TRBJ2-7; D possibly uses TRBD1 or TRBD2 (5 bases each). Trimming pared 4 bases from V and 4 bases from J, leaving 18 bases between. Germline V gene data show CDR1 as SGHRS and CDR2 as YFSETQ. CDR3 length equals 15 residues.

Here the CDR3 DNA reads TGCGCCAGCACCAAGGACGGGGGCAATCAGCCCCAGCATTTT. Residues: CASTKDGGNQPQHF. V gene TRBV5-1 combines with J gene TRBJ1-5; the D is unclear. V was shortened by 6 bases and J by 2 bases, with 12 bases between the two germline ends. CDR1 and CDR2 (germline): SGHRS, YFSETQ. This CDR3 contains 14 residues.

The rearrangement joins TRBV7-2 to TRBJ1-4; D is undetermined. V was shortened by 5 bases and J by 3 bases, with 16 bases between the two germline ends. Germline CDR1 and CDR2: SGHTA and FQGNSA. The CDR3 is 16 residues long. In DNA, the CDR3 is TGTGCCAGCAGCCGAACTGCCCCGTCCGCTAATGAAAAACTGTTTTTT. This translates into CASSRTAPSANEKLFF.

The chain joins TRBV5-8 to TRBJ2-3; the D is unclear. The CDR3 runs to 13 residues. Per the germline V gene, CDR1 is SGHTS and CDR2 is YDEGEE. The V and J ends lost 2 bases and 2 bases respectively, with 6 bases between them. CDR3 DNA: TGTGCCAGCAGCTTCCTATACACAGATACGCAGTATTTT. Residues: CASSFLYTDTQYF.